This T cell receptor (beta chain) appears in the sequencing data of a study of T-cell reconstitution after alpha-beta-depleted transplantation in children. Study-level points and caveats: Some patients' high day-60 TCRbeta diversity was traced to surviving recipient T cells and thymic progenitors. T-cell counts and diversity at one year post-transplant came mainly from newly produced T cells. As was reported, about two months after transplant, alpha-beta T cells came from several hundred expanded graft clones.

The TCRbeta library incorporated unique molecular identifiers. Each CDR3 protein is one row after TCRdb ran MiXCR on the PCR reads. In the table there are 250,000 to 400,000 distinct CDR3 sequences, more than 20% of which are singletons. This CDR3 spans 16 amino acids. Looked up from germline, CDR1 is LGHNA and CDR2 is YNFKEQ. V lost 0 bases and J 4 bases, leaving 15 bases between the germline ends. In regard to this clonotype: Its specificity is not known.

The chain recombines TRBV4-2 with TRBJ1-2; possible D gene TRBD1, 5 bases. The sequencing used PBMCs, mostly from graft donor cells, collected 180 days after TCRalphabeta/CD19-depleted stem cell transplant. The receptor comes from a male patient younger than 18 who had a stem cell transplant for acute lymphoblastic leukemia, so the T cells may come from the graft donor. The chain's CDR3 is CASSQDQAGKVYGYTF. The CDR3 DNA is TGTGCCAGCAGCCAAGATCAGGCAGGGAAGGTCTATGGCTACACCTTC.